The following is a T cell receptor (beta chain) sequence with its context. No antigen is known for it. The record originates from a study of shared clonotypes between healthy human individuals. Points from the study as a whole: Investigators collected only blood, and repertoires in tissues likely differ.

The data were produced by immunoSEQ multiplex PCR, yet TCRdb's version contains in-frame clones alone and is incomplete. The sample has hundreds of thousands of clones; around 79% are singletons. The CDR3 loop spans 15 amino acids. Germline assignment: CDR1 LNHDA and CDR2 SQIVND (reference sequence). V trimming: 5 bases; J trimming: 3 bases; junction bases outside the gene matches: 5. The specimen sequenced was PBMCs. This sequence was found in a woman between 40 and 55 years old in good health. Some clones in this sample may be carry-over from other donors' samples. The rearrangement joins TRBV19 to TRBJ2-7; 12 nucleotides agree with TRBD1. For the CDR3, the DNA is TGTGCCAGTAGTGCGGGACAGGGGGCCGACTACGAGCAGTACTTC. Translation: CASSAGQGADYEQYF. The full variable domain, rest sourced from reference TRBV19 and TRBJ2-7, is DGGITQSPKYLFRKEGQNVTLSCEQNLNHDAMYWYRQDPGQGLRLIYYSQIVNDFQKGDIAEGYSVSREKKESFPLTVTSAQKNPTAFYLCASSAGQGADYEQYFGPGTRLTVT.